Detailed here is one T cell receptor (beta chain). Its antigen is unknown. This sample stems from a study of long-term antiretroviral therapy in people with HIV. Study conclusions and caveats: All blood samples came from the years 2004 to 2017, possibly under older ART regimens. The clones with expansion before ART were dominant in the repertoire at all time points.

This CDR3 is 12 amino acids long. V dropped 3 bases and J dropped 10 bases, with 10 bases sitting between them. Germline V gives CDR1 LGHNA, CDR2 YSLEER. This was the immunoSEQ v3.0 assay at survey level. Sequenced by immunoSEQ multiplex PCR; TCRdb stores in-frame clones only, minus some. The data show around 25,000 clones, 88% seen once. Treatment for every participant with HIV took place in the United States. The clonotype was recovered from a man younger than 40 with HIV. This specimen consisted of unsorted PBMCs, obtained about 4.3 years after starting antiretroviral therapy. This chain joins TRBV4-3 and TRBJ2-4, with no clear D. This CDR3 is CASSQSNKIQYF. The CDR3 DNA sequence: TGCGCCAGCAGCCAGTCTAATAAGATTCAGTACTTC.